This T cell receptor (beta chain) emerged from a study of cytomegalovirus exposure and HLA in healthy donors. Turning to the study itself: An earlier analysis identified some 110 million unique TCR beta sequences in 150 million to 200 million T cells. Whole-study results and caveats: Accurate HLA-A and HLA-B prediction from TCR beta sequences was reported for most subjects.

A multiplex PCR was run with 60 Vbeta primers and 13 Jbeta primers. Method: immunoSEQ multiplex PCR; TCRdb's copy keeps in-frame clones and lacks some. The repertoire holds about 160,000 clones, more than 70% seen once, with around 0.93% in the top ten. Regarding this clone: Its specificity is not known.

V was shortened by 5 bases and J by 4 bases, with 11 bases between the two germline ends. The length of the CDR3 is 13 residues. Germline CDR1 reads SGHVS; CDR2 reads FNYEAQ. The sequence derives from a man aged 25 to 40 in good health and CMV-seronegative. The sequenced material came from PBMCs. This chain links TRBV7-6 with TRBJ1-1, with a possible D match to TRBD1 (5 bases). This CDR3 is CASSPQGGTEAFF. DNA for the CDR3: TGTGCCAGCAGCCCGCAGGGTGGCACTGAAGCTTTCTTT.